The entry below describes one T cell receptor (beta chain). The antigen is undetermined. The data stem from a study of identical twins. The study, taken as a whole, reports: Partly confounded zero-insertion analyses could result from invariant MAIT and iNKT cells.

Using its own MiXCR run on the 5' RACE reads, TCRdb lists one record per CDR3 protein. The repertoire holds roughly 1,500,000 distinct CDR3 sequences, about 31% seen once, with approximately 0.29% in the top ten. CDR1 is DFQATT and CDR2 is SNEGSKA in the germline V gene (reference sequence). The CDR3 has 12 amino acids. V was clipped by 5 bases and J by 3 bases, with 11 bases between them. J is TRBJ2-7 and V is TRBV20-1, with unresolved D. Material: cord blood. The clonotype comes from a newborn girl in good health. The CDR3 DNA sequence: TGCAGTGCTTCCGGACCCGTCTACGAGCAGTACTTC. As protein: CSASGPVYEQYF.